Presented here are 19 T cell receptor beta chains from one specimen sequenced in a study of blood T cell repertoires in COVID-19. Method: immunoSEQ multiplex PCR; TCRdb's copy keeps in-frame clones and lacks some. Of 200,000 to 250,000 clones in the sample, around 82% were seen once. The sequencing sample was made of peripheral blood. The source of these receptors is a human donor in a cohort sampled during active COVID-19.

This sequence joins TRBV5-1 and TRBJ1-6, with D uncertain. This CDR3 comprises 14 residues. Germline V CDR1 and CDR2: SGHRS, YFSETQ. V lost 0 bases, J lost 8 bases, and 9 bases lay in between. The CDR3 DNA is TGCGCCAGCAGCTTGGTGGCAGAGGATTCACCCCTCCACTTT. Its translation is CASSLVAEDSPLHF.

V and J are TRBV13 and TRBJ1-2; possible D gene TRBD1, 5 bases. V lost 5 bases, J lost 4 bases, and 8 bases lay in between. Germline CDR1 reads PRHDT; CDR2 reads FYEKMQ (reference sequence). This CDR3 has 12 amino acids. CDR3 sequence (DNA): TGTGCCAGCAGCCCCAGGGCCTATGGCTACACCTTC. This sequence encodes CASSPRAYGYTF.

The chain carries TRBV7-3 and TRBJ2-3; possible D gene TRBD1, 6 bases. In germline, CDR1 is SGHTA, CDR2 FQGTGA. Trimming took 3 bases from V and 2 from J, leaving 9 bases between them. This CDR3 has 14 residues. The CDR3 spells CASSFGQLTDTQYF. The CDR3 region has the DNA TGTGCCAGCAGCTTCGGACAGCTCACAGATACGCAGTATTTT.

This chain uses TRBV6-4 with TRBJ1-2, with 9 bases aligning to TRBD1. Germline V lookup: CDR1 MRHNA, CDR2 SNTAGT. With 7 bases clipped from V and 0 bases from J, the junction kept 12 bases outside the gene matches. The CDR3 is made up of 17 amino acids. This CDR3 reads CASTPRGQGRPNYGYTF. The CDR3 DNA reads TGTGCCAGCACCCCCCGGGGACAGGGAAGGCCTAACTATGGCTACACCTTC.

For the CDR3, the DNA is TGTGCCAGCAAAGGGGCAGGACGCCGCCAGCCCCAGCATTTT. Translation gives CASKGAGRRQPQHF. This chain uses TRBV7-3 with TRBJ1-5; possible D gene TRBD1, 5 bases. Trimming removed 7 bases from V and 7 bases from J, with 17 bases in between. Germline loops: CDR1 SGHTA, CDR2 FQGTGA. The CDR3 length is 14 residues. The whole variable domain, filled in from reference TRBV7-3 and TRBJ1-5, reads GAGVSQTPSNKVTEKGKYVELRCDPISGHTALYWYRQSLGQGPEFLIYFQGTGAADDSGLPNDRFFAVRPEGSVSTLKIQRTERGDSAVYLCASKGAGRRQPQHFGDGTRLSIL.

This clone showed up just a few times. The rearrangement uses TRBV6-5 and TRBJ2-7, with 10 bases matching TRBD1. The trim removed 8 bases at V and 7 bases at J, leaving 11 bases unmatched. The V gene's germline CDR1 is MNHEY and CDR2 SVGAGI. The CDR3 is 14 residues long. The DNA for the CDR3 is TGTGCCAGCTTTGGGTGGGACAGGGGAGGAGAGCAGTACTTC. Protein sequence: CASFGWDRGGEQYF.

J is TRBJ2-2 and V is TRBV28, with D possibly being TRBD1 (5 bases). This CDR3 is built from 15 residues. The germline V gene has CDR1 MDHEN and CDR2 SYDVKM. The V end lost 3 bases, the J end lost 0 bases, and 8 bases lay between the germline ends. CDR3 nucleotide sequence: TGTGCCAGCAGTTTCGACAGACCGAACACCGGGGAGCTGTTTTTT. Protein sequence: CASSFDRPNTGELFF.

This clone showed up many times. The V and J genes are TRBV6-5 and TRBJ2-7; tentative D call: TRBD1 (6 bases). Trimming took 6 bases from V and 3 from J, leaving 12 bases between them. In germline, CDR1 is MNHEY, CDR2 SVGAGI. This CDR3 comprises 13 residues. CDR3 DNA sequence: TGTGCCAGCAGCAGGGACACCAACTACGAGCAGTACTTC. Translated, it gives CASSRDTNYEQYF.

The rearrangement joins TRBV2 to TRBJ1-5; 7 nucleotides line up with TRBD1. Trimming at V came to 6 bases and at J to 4 bases, leaving 3 bases not matched to a gene. The V gene's germline CDR1 is SNHLY and CDR2 FYNNEI. The CDR3 is 13 residues long. The DNA for the CDR3 is TGTGCCAGCAGACAGGGGCCGAATCAGCCCCAGCATTTT. It specifies CASRQGPNQPQHF. The full variable domain, with the rest looked up from reference TRBV2 and TRBJ1-5, is EPEVTQTPSHQVTQMGQEVILRCVPISNHLYFYWYRQILGQKVEFLVSFYNNEISEKSEIFDDQFSVERPDGSNFTLKIRSTKLEDSAMYFCASRQGPNQPQHFGDGTRLSIL.

The table lists this clone with a count of one. The chain is built from TRBV29-1 and TRBJ2-7, with D perhaps TRBD1 (6 bases). The V gene's germline CDR1 is SQVTM and CDR2 ANQGSEA. Trimming took off 6 bases at V and 0 bases at J, with 21 bases between the two ends. This CDR3 is built from 16 residues. For the CDR3, the DNA is TGCAGCGTCCTGGATGTAGGGGGAAGAAGCTCCTACGAGCAGTACTTC. Its translation is CSVLDVGGRSSYEQYF.

This clone was counted at least ten times. The chain joins TRBV24-1 to TRBJ2-6; TRBD1 agrees at 12 bases. Germline V gene data show CDR1 as KGHDR and CDR2 as SFDVKD. The J segment lost 4 bases and the V segment lost 4 bases, leaving 7 bases of the junction unmatched. The CDR3 extends over 18 amino acids. As DNA, the CDR3 is TGTGCCACCAGTGACTCCGGGACAGGGGGCTCGGGGGCCAACGTCCTGACTTTC. The encoded protein is CATSDSGTGGSGANVLTF.

The chain recombines TRBV5-8 with TRBJ1-5; TRBD1 agrees at 10 bases. CDR3 length equals 13 residues. Germline assignment: CDR1 SGHTS and CDR2 YDEGEE. V lost 7 bases to trimming and J lost 6 bases; unmatched junction nucleotides: 4. The CDR3: CASGTGAGQPQHF. The CDR3 nucleotides read TGTGCCAGCGGGACAGGGGCTGGTCAGCCCCAGCATTTT.

The chain has TRBV7-2 and TRBJ2-7; D is unresolved. Trimming cost V 2 bases and J 5 bases, with 13 bases left between them. CDR3 length equals 14 residues. In germline, CDR1 is SGHTA, CDR2 FQGNSA. The CDR3 sequence: CASSLSSEINEQYF. DNA for the CDR3: TGTGCCAGCAGCTTATCCTCAGAAATCAACGAGCAGTACTTC.

This clone has just a few counts. The chain employs TRBV9 and TRBJ2-1; D is ambiguous. The CDR3 contains 11 residues. Germline V gene sequence: CDR1 SGDLS, CDR2 YYNGEE. V lost 0 bases to trimming and J lost 10 bases, with 5 bases between them. CDR3 protein: CASSVETEQFF. Written as DNA, the CDR3 is TGTGCCAGCAGCGTAGAGACAGAGCAGTTCTTC.

As to this clone: A junction boundary mismatches the germline segment, possibly from a read error. The J gene is TRBJ1-1, the V gene TRBV7-9; D unclear. The CDR3 is 15 residues long. The germline V gene encodes CDR1 SEHNR and CDR2 FQNEAQ (reference sequence). CDR3 DNA: TGTGCCAGCAGCAAGGAGGGAATCCCGAACACTGAAACTTTCTTT. Encoded protein: CASSKEGIPNTETFF.

The chain recombines TRBV6-1 with TRBJ1-3; TRBD1 is a possible D gene (6 bases). Germline loops: CDR1 MNHNS, CDR2 SASEGT. The CDR3 spans 16 residues. V shed 4 bases and J shed 1 base, with 14 bases lying between them. CDR3 loop: CASSGTLTGSGNTIYF. The CDR3 DNA reads TGTGCCAGCAGTGGCACCTTAACAGGGTCTGGAAACACCATATATTTT.

J is TRBJ1-1 and V is TRBV12-3 or TRBV12-4, with a possible D match to TRBD1 (5 bases). The CDR3 totals 13 residues. With 5 bases removed from V and 2 bases from J, the gap between germline ends came to 9 bases. Here the CDR3 reads CASSIRTNTEAFF. CDR3 coding DNA: TGTGCCAGCAGTATAAGGACAAACACTGAAGCTTTCTTT.

This clone appeared once. The chain carries TRBV5-1 and TRBJ2-1; possibly TRBD2 for D (6 bases). The CDR3 is 18 residues long. Trimming took off 2 bases at V and 0 bases at J, with 18 bases between the two ends. Germline CDR1 reads SGHRS; CDR2 reads YFSETQ. CDR3 residues: CASSFRVSGSLSYNEQFF. The CDR3 region has the DNA TGCGCCAGCAGCTTTCGGGTCTCCGGGAGTCTCTCCTACAATGAGCAGTTCTTC.

V is TRBV5-1 and J is TRBJ1-3; the D is unclear. The germline CDR1 and CDR2 sequences are SGHRS and YFSETQ. Trimming shortened V by 1 base and J by 7 bases, and 15 bases separated the two germline ends. CDR3 length equals 15 residues. For the CDR3, the DNA is TGCGCCAGCAGCTTGAGTCAAGATTCGGGGAACACCATATATTTT. Amino acids: CASSLSQDSGNTIYF. The full variable domain, completed using reference TRBV5-1 and TRBJ1-3, is KAGVTQTPRYLIKTRGQQVTLSCSPISGHRSVSWYQQTPGQGLQFLFEYFSETQRNKGNFPGRFSGRQFSNSRSEMNVSTLELGDSALYLCASSLSQDSGNTIYFGEGSWLTVV.